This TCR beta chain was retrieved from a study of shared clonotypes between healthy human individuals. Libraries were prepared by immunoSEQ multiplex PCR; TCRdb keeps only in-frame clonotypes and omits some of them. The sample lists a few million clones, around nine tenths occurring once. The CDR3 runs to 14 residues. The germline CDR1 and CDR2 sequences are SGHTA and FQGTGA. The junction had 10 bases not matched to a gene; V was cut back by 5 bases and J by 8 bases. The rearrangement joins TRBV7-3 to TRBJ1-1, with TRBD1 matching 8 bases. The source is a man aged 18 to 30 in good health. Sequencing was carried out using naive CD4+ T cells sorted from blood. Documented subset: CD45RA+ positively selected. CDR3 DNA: TGTGCCAGCAGCCCCCCCCCGGCAGGGGGCGAAGCTTTCTTT. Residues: CASSPPPAGGEAFF.